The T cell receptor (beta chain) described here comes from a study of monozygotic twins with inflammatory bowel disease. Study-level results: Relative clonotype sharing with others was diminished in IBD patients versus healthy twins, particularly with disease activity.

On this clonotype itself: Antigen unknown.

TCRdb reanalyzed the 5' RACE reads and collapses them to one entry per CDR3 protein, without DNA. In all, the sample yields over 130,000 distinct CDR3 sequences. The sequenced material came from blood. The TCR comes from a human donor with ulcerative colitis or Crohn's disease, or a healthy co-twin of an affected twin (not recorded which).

The CDR3 sequence: CASSPGLAGAEGEQFF. The chain has TRBV5-4 and TRBJ2-1; TCRdb selects TRBD2, and the lack of DNA leaves this call unchecked. The germline CDR1 and CDR2 sequences are SGHNT and YYREEE (reference sequence). The CDR3 length is 16 residues.